This T cell receptor (beta chain) is from a study of cytomegalovirus exposure and HLA in healthy donors. Overall study findings and caveats: With further analysis later on, most CMV-associated TCR beta chains appeared HLA-restricted. An analysis done earlier found most TCR beta V segments productive about 90% or about 30% of the time. Analyzed later, association rates of TCRs varied across HLA loci, with DRB1 most and HLA-C fewest.

PCR amplification relied on 60 Vbeta primers (plus 13 Jbeta primers). Using immunoSEQ multiplex PCR, the repertoire was profiled, and TCRdb retains in-frame clones only, with some absent. The sample includes roughly 62,000 clones. In regard to this clone: Its antigen is as yet unknown.

This CDR3 spans 15 amino acids. Germline-derived CDR1 and CDR2 are SGHRS and YFSETQ. Donors were nominally healthy when sampled, though unrecorded immune exposures were likely. The rearrangement joins TRBV5-1 to TRBJ1-3; a possible D gene is TRBD1 (6 bases). The closer fit of TRBJ2-2 to the DNA end suggests the J call may be wrong. This sequence originates from a woman aged 18-29 years in good health and CMV-seronegative. Sequencing was done on a sample of PBMCs. DNA of the CDR3: TGCGCCAGCAGCTTGGGGGGGCCACCCACCGGGGAGCTGTTTTTT. Protein sequence: CASSLGGPPTGELFF.